This is a list of T cell receptor beta chains from one sample in a study of beta chain features in type 1 diabetes. Measured with immunoSEQ multiplex PCR; TCRdb has only the in-frame clones, and not every one. The data show 600,000 or so clones, with 9.5% to 15% seen just once and more than 0.1% held by the top ten. Sequenced: naive CD4+ T cells from blood. The receptors derive from a man aged 30 to 45 with type 1 diabetes. Each CDR3 is given with its conserved first and last residue. Fields, in order: D gene, clone size, V gene, J gene, CDR3 DNA, CDR3 protein. The D gene is left open where the match is weak. Size values are once, few and many counts, or a class for expanded clones, and some rows have none.

d_call: .; clone_size: .; v_call: TRBV5-4; j_call: TRBJ2-6; cdr3_nt: TGTGCCAGCAGCACGAATATGGGTTCTGGGGCCAACGTCCTGACTTTC; cdr3_aa: CASSTNMGSGANVLTF
d_call: TRBD2; clone_size: .; v_call: TRBV14; j_call: TRBJ2-1; cdr3_nt: TGTGCCAGCAGCCCGACTCCGGGACTAGCGGGGGGGCGGAATGAGCAGTTCTTC; cdr3_aa: CASSPTPGLAGGRNEQFF
d_call: .; clone_size: .; v_call: TRBV30; j_call: TRBJ1-3; cdr3_nt: TGTGCCTGGAGAGGGTTAACCTCTGGAAACACCATATATTTT; cdr3_aa: CAWRGLTSGNTIYF
d_call: .; clone_size: .; v_call: TRBV19; j_call: TRBJ1-1; cdr3_nt: TGTGCCAGTACCCCAGAAGCTTTCTTT; cdr3_aa: CASTPEAFF
d_call: .; clone_size: few; v_call: TRBV4-1; j_call: TRBJ2-5; cdr3_nt: TGCGCCAGCAGCCAAGATCCCCAGGCCGATGGAGAGACCCAGTACTTC; cdr3_aa: CASSQDPQADGETQYF
d_call: .; clone_size: few; v_call: TRBV2; j_call: TRBJ1-5; cdr3_nt: TGTGCCAGCAGTGAATGGGCAGGGCAGCCCCAGCATTTT; cdr3_aa: CASSEWAGQPQHF
d_call: .; clone_size: .; v_call: TRBV5-1; j_call: TRBJ2-5; cdr3_nt: TGCGCCAGCAGCCTCCGGGGGACACTAGACCAAGAGACCCAGTACTTC; cdr3_aa: CASSLRGTLDQETQYF
d_call: TRBD1; clone_size: few; v_call: TRBV15; j_call: TRBJ2-5; cdr3_nt: TGTGCCACCAGCAGAAATGGACAGGGGGAGACCCAGTACTTC; cdr3_aa: CATSRNGQGETQYF
d_call: .; clone_size: .; v_call: TRBV29-1; j_call: TRBJ1-5; cdr3_nt: TGCAGCGTGAGGGACCTGAATCAGCCCCAGCATTTT; cdr3_aa: CSVRDLNQPQHF
d_call: TRBD2; clone_size: few; v_call: TRBV2; j_call: TRBJ2-1; cdr3_nt: TGTGCCAGCAGTGCCGAGCGGGGGACCTACAATGAGCAGTTCTTC; cdr3_aa: CASSAERGTYNEQFF
d_call: TRBD1; clone_size: .; v_call: TRBV9; j_call: TRBJ1-2; cdr3_nt: TGTGCCAGCAGCGTACGATCCGGACAGGGTAATGGCTACACCTTC; cdr3_aa: CASSVRSGQGNGYTF
d_call: .; clone_size: few; v_call: TRBV7-2; j_call: TRBJ2-5; cdr3_nt: TGTGCCAGCAGCTCCCCGGGGCCCCAAGAGACCCAGTACTTC; cdr3_aa: CASSSPGPQETQYF
d_call: .; clone_size: few; v_call: TRBV20-1; j_call: TRBJ2-5; cdr3_nt: TGCAGTGCTACAGGGGACGAGACCCAGTACTTC; cdr3_aa: CSATGDETQYF
d_call: TRBD1; clone_size: .; v_call: TRBV7-9; j_call: TRBJ2-1; cdr3_nt: TGTGCCAGCAGCTTAGCGGGACAGGAGCAGTTCTTC; cdr3_aa: CASSLAGQEQFF
d_call: .; clone_size: few; v_call: TRBV27; j_call: TRBJ2-7; cdr3_nt: TGTGCCAGCAGTTTTGTGGGAATGGGCGAGCAGTACTTC; cdr3_aa: CASSFVGMGEQYF
d_call: TRBD2; clone_size: .; v_call: TRBV4-3; j_call: TRBJ2-3; cdr3_nt: TGCGCCAGCAGCCAAGATCTAACTAGCGGGGGCACAGATACGCAGTATTTT; cdr3_aa: CASSQDLTSGGTDTQYF
d_call: .; clone_size: few; v_call: TRBV4-3; j_call: TRBJ2-1; cdr3_nt: TGCGCCAGCAGCCAAGATAGCGGCTCCTACAATGAGCAGTTCTTC; cdr3_aa: CASSQDSGSYNEQFF
d_call: TRBD2; clone_size: .; v_call: TRBV13; j_call: TRBJ2-6; cdr3_nt: TGTGCCAGCAGCAAATCGGGACTAGCGGGGGCTGGGGCCAACGTCCTGACTTTC; cdr3_aa: CASSKSGLAGAGANVLTF
d_call: .; clone_size: .; v_call: TRBV10-3; j_call: TRBJ2-7; cdr3_nt: TGTGCCATCAGTCTCACTGAGTACTACGAGCAGTACTTC; cdr3_aa: CAISLTEYYEQYF
d_call: .; clone_size: few; v_call: TRBV29-1; j_call: TRBJ2-1; cdr3_nt: TGCAGCGTCGGCGACCGCTCCTACAATGAGCAGTTCTTC; cdr3_aa: CSVGDRSYNEQFF
d_call: .; clone_size: .; v_call: TRBV10-3; j_call: TRBJ1-3; cdr3_nt: TGTGCCATCAGTGACAACCGAAGCTCTGGAAACACCATATATTTT; cdr3_aa: CAISDNRSSGNTIYF
d_call: .; clone_size: once; v_call: TRBV7-2; j_call: TRBJ2-5; cdr3_nt: TGTGCCAGCAGCCCCGGAGGGCGCCTCCAAGAGACCCAGTACTTC; cdr3_aa: CASSPGGRLQETQYF